These T cell receptor beta chains were read from a single sample in a study of cytomegalovirus exposure and HLA in healthy donors. Profiling relied on immunoSEQ multiplex PCR, and the TCRdb table lists in-frame clones only, not all of them. The data contain 250,000 or so clones, almost 90% of them seen just once; the ten biggest clones take up approximately 0.34%. The specimen sequenced was PBMCs. Receptors originate from a woman between 18 and 30 years old in good health and CMV-seronegative. Both conserved end residues are part of each CDR3. The D gene is left open where the match is weak. Only part of the rows carry a size: once, few, many, or a class if the clone is expanded.

length: 17
V: TRBV7-8
size: -
D: TRBD2
J: TRBJ2-7
CDR3: CASSLGLAGTYDYEQYF
DNA: TGTGCCAGCAGCTTGGGACTAGCGGGCACCTACGACTACGAGCAGTACTTC

length: 13
V: TRBV5-1
size: few
D: -
J: TRBJ1-1
CDR3: CASSFAEVTEAFF
DNA: TGCGCCAGCAGCTTCGCAGAAGTTACCGAAGCTTTCTTT

length: 15
V: TRBV19
size: -
D: TRBD1
J: TRBJ1-5
CDR3: CASSISTGYGQPQHF
DNA: TGTGCCAGTAGTATATCGACAGGGTACGGTCAGCCCCAGCATTTT

length: 12
V: TRBV30
size: -
D: TRBD1
J: TRBJ2-7
CDR3: CAGQGSSYEQYF
DNA: TGTGCCGGACAGGGGAGCTCCTACGAGCAGTACTTC

length: 18
V: TRBV5-4
size: -
D: TRBD2
J: TRBJ2-5
CDR3: CASSLPSGAAKYQETQYF
DNA: TGTGCCAGCAGCTTGCCTAGCGGGGCCGCGAAGTACCAAGAGACCCAGTACTTC

length: 16
V: TRBV2
size: -
D: -
J: TRBJ1-5
CDR3: CASTAGSGVSNQPQHF
DNA: TGTGCCAGCACTGCTGGTTCGGGGGTGAGCAATCAGCCCCAGCATTTT

length: 15
V: TRBV2
size: -
D: TRBD2
J: TRBJ2-1
CDR3: CASSRLAGGPNEQFF
DNA: TGTGCCAGCAGTCGGCTAGCGGGGGGACCTAATGAGCAGTTCTTC

length: 15
V: TRBV5-4
size: -
D: -
J: TRBJ2-5
CDR3: CASSYSGQLRETQYF
DNA: TGTGCCAGCAGCTATTCAGGACAGTTGAGAGAGACCCAGTACTTC

length: 14
V: TRBV18
size: -
D: TRBD1
J: TRBJ1-1
CDR3: CASSPPGGRTEAFF
DNA: TGTGCCAGCTCCCCGCCAGGGGGGCGAACTGAAGCTTTCTTT

length: 18
V: TRBV7-8
size: -
D: -
J: TRBJ2-3
CDR3: CASSHPGLATIITDTQYF
DNA: TGTGCCAGCAGCCATCCGGGACTCGCCACCATAATCACAGATACGCAGTATTTT

length: 14
V: TRBV11-1
size: -
D: -
J: TRBJ1-5
CDR3: CASSLGGGNQPQHF
DNA: TGTGCCAGCAGCCTCGGCGGGGGCAATCAGCCCCAGCATTTT

length: 14
V: TRBV29-1
size: -
D: -
J: TRBJ1-1
CDR3: CSAGAYPGRTEAFF
DNA: TGCAGCGCTGGGGCCTATCCAGGAAGAACTGAAGCTTTCTTT

length: 20
V: TRBV7-6
size: -
D: -
J: TRBJ1-3
CDR3: CASSLNPGTTTDNSGNTIYF
DNA: TGTGCCAGCAGCTTAAACCCCGGGACAACCACTGACAACTCTGGAAACACCATATATTTT

length: 19
V: TRBV5-8
size: -
D: TRBD1
J: TRBJ1-6
CDR3: CASSLWTGGALTWNSPLHF
DNA: TGTGCCAGCAGCTTGTGGACAGGGGGCGCGTTGACGTGGAATTCACCCCTCCACTTT

length: 15
V: TRBV6-1
size: -
D: TRBD1
J: TRBJ1-3
CDR3: CASSGQGVSGNTIYF
DNA: TGTGCCAGCAGTGGACAGGGGGTCTCTGGAAACACCATATATTTT

length: 9
V: TRBV5-8
size: -
D: -
J: TRBJ1-1
CDR3: CALPLKAFF
DNA: TGTGCCCTTCCCTTAAAAGCTTTCTTT

length: 15
V: TRBV7-3
size: few
D: TRBD2
J: TRBJ2-1
CDR3: CASSLGTSGSNEQFF
DNA: TGTGCCAGCAGCTTAGGGACTAGCGGGAGTAATGAGCAGTTCTTC

length: 14
V: TRBV6-5
size: few
D: -
J: TRBJ1-1
CDR3: CASSYRGRGLKAFF
DNA: TGTGCCAGCAGTTACAGAGGGCGTGGATTGAAAGCTTTCTTT

length: 15
V: TRBV9
size: -
D: TRBD1
J: TRBJ1-2
CDR3: CASSAERQGAEGYTF
DNA: TGTGCCAGCAGCGCCGAGAGACAGGGGGCAGAGGGCTACACCTTC

length: 16
V: TRBV5-1
size: -
D: TRBD1
J: TRBJ1-1
CDR3: CASSLADRGLNTEAFF
DNA: TGCGCCAGCAGCTTGGCCGACAGGGGATTGAACACTGAAGCTTTCTTT

length: 16
V: TRBV4-3
size: -
D: TRBD1
J: TRBJ1-2
CDR3: CASSQARDRAFYGYTF
DNA: TGCGCCAGCAGCCAGGCCCGGGACAGGGCCTTCTATGGCTACACCTTC

length: 14
V: TRBV25-1
size: once
D: -
J: TRBJ1-1
CDR3: CASSDQGGDTEAFF
DNA: TGTGCCAGCAGTGACCAGGGAGGAGACACTGAAGCTTTCTTT

length: 13
V: TRBV6-1
size: -
D: -
J: TRBJ2-5
CDR3: CASRLGIQETQYF
DNA: TGTGCCAGCAGGTTGGGCATACAAGAGACCCAGTACTTC

length: 14
V: TRBV27
size: -
D: -
J: TRBJ2-4
CDR3: CASSLRGKENIQYF
DNA: TGTGCCAGCAGTCTCAGGGGAAAGGAAAACATTCAGTACTTC

length: 16
V: TRBV27
size: -
D: TRBD2
J: TRBJ2-1
CDR3: CASSLWGGGDYNEQFF
DNA: TGTGCCAGCAGTTTATGGGGCGGGGGGGATTACAATGAGCAGTTCTTC

length: 15
V: TRBV5-1
size: -
D: TRBD2
J: TRBJ2-5
CDR3: CASSLSGGAGETQYF
DNA: TGCGCCAGCAGCTTGAGCGGGGGGGCCGGGGAGACCCAGTACTTC

length: 14
V: TRBV2
size: -
D: -
J: TRBJ1-6
CDR3: CASRNRLYNSPLHF
DNA: TGTGCCAGCAGGAACAGGTTGTATAATTCACCCCTCCACTTT

length: 17
V: TRBV7-8
size: -
D: TRBD1
J: TRBJ1-5
CDR3: CASSPGQGSRSNQPQHF
DNA: TGTGCCAGCAGCCCTGGACAGGGTTCTAGGAGCAATCAGCCCCAGCATTTT

length: 15
V: TRBV19
size: -
D: TRBD1
J: TRBJ1-2
CDR3: CASSAGTALNYGYTF
DNA: TGTGCCAGTAGTGCAGGGACAGCCCTTAACTATGGCTACACCTTC

length: 20
V: TRBV4-1
size: -
D: -
J: TRBJ1-1
CDR3: CASSQDRENRVGKANTEAFF
DNA: TGCGCCAGCAGCCAAGATCGCGAAAACAGGGTCGGGAAGGCGAACACTGAAGCTTTCTTT

length: 17
V: TRBV6-4
size: -
D: TRBD1
J: TRBJ2-5
CDR3: CASSDSICRGHRRTQYF
DNA: TGTGCCAGCAGTGACTCGATTTGCAGGGGGCATAGGAGGACCCAGTACTTC

length: 14
V: TRBV5-1
size: -
D: TRBD2
J: TRBJ2-7
CDR3: CASAPGTSIGEQYF
DNA: TGCGCCAGTGCCCCCGGGACTAGCATTGGAGAGCAGTACTTC

length: 14
V: TRBV5-1
size: -
D: -
J: TRBJ1-1
CDR3: CASSPRGTNTEAFF
DNA: TGCGCCAGCAGCCCGAGGGGGACGAACACTGAAGCTTTCTTT

length: 15
V: TRBV11-2
size: -
D: -
J: TRBJ2-5
CDR3: CASSLTSGLQETQYF
DNA: TGTGCCAGCAGCTTAACGAGCGGGCTACAAGAGACCCAGTACTTC

length: 17
V: TRBV11-2
size: -
D: TRBD1
J: TRBJ2-1
CDR3: CASSLSFHRDRYNEQFF
DNA: TGTGCCAGCAGCTTATCGTTTCACCGGGACAGATACAATGAGCAGTTCTTC

length: 13
V: TRBV7-7
size: -
D: -
J: TRBJ1-1
CDR3: CASSARVGTEAFF
DNA: TGTGCTAGCAGCGCCAGGGTTGGGACTGAAGCTTTCTTT

length: 15
V: TRBV5-8
size: -
D: -
J: TRBJ2-1
CDR3: CASSQDTFSYNEQFF
DNA: TGTGCCAGCAGCCAGGACACCTTCTCCTACAATGAGCAGTTCTTC

length: 15
V: TRBV7-2
size: -
D: TRBD2
J: TRBJ2-3
CDR3: CASSSSGGLTDTQYF
DNA: TGTGCCAGCAGCTCCAGCGGGGGCCTCACAGATACGCAGTATTTT

length: 12
V: TRBV29-1
size: -
D: -
J: TRBJ1-2
CDR3: CSVEGRQAGYTF
DNA: TGCAGCGTTGAAGGGCGACAGGCTGGCTACACCTTC

length: 12
V: TRBV6-6
size: -
D: -
J: TRBJ1-2
CDR3: CAGWTENYGYTF
DNA: TGTGCCGGATGGACAGAGAACTATGGCTACACCTTC